These T cell receptor beta chains were read from a single sample in a study of brain T cells in children with intractable seizures. Assay: immunoSEQ multiplex PCR; the TCRdb copy retains only in-frame clones and omits some. The sample records some 76,000 clones, roughly 91% being singletons. Specimen: peripheral blood, collected at surgery. The receptor set was obtained from a boy under two years old with tuberous sclerosis and intractable seizures. Each CDR3 is given with its conserved first and last residue. Some rows have no size entry. The others give once, few or many, or a class for an expanded clone.

size,V,J,CDR3
-,TRBV7-2,TRBJ2-3,CASSLRTSGTHTDTQYF
once,TRBV10-3,TRBJ2-5,CAIRGTSNGETQYF
-,TRBV16,TRBJ2-1,CASSQFAYNEQFF
-,TRBV4-2,TRBJ2-7,CASSQLLADSYEQYF
-,TRBV4-1,TRBJ2-4,CASSQESLDRVQYF
-,TRBV12-3/TRBV12-4,TRBJ1-2,CASSLSGGAGYTF
-,TRBV6-5,TRBJ2-7,CASSLTGGSYEQYF
-,TRBV7-9,TRBJ1-1,CASNAGTEAFF
-,TRBV24-1,TRBJ1-2,CATSDKWTANYGYTF
-,TRBV19,TRBJ2-1,CASSIGGATYNEQFF
-,TRBV9,TRBJ2-2,CASNVAGDNTGELFF
-,TRBV18,TRBJ2-1,CASSPTSGSYNEQFF
few,TRBV6-5,TRBJ1-5,CASSYSWDSNQPQHF
-,TRBV24-1,TRBJ2-1,CATSDLSAGDRPGQFF
-,TRBV11-2,TRBJ2-4,CASSLVRGGGNIQYF